This record covers a single T cell receptor (beta chain). Its antigen is still unknown. Sequencing used immunoSEQ multiplex PCR; TCRdb keeps in-frame clones, though not all of them. Found here are more than 70,000 clones, approximately 92% of them singletons; the top ten hold approximately 10%. This sample is drawn from a study of OX40 agonist ivuxolimab in advanced cancers. Study information: Partial responses occurred in Three dose-escalation patients, one with hepatocellular carcinoma and two with cutaneous melanoma.

Study-wide points: Part of the nonresponder group also had normalized T-cell clonal expansion that was low.

The sequencing here drew on CD4+ or CD8+ T cells sorted from blood, taken in a trial of the OX40 agonist ivuxolimab. The receptor was derived from an adult with an advanced solid tumor such as melanoma, head and neck, liver or kidney cancer.

The CDR3 here is CASSVTGVIQYF. CDR3 DNA: TGCGCCAGCAGCGTTACAGGGGTCATTCAGTACTTC. The chain couples TRBV5-1 to TRBJ2-4, with 7 bases matching TRBD1. The CDR3 runs 12 residues. Germline CDR1 is SGHRS and CDR2 is YFSETQ. Trimming cost V 4 bases and J 9 bases; bases outside gene matches: 4.